Below, 23 T cell receptor beta chains from the same sample are listed, as sequenced in a study of technical replicates of blood from several donors. TCRdb's copy holds only in-frame clones and misses some; the assay was immunoSEQ multiplex PCR. The table records around 84,000 clones, around 97% of them present only once. The specimen sequenced was T cells isolated from PBMCs. The receptors stem from a human donor in good health.

The chain combines TRBV29-1 with TRBJ2-1; 11 positions agree with TRBD2. Germline V gene data show CDR1 as SQVTM and CDR2 as ANQGSEA. With V trimmed by 6 bases and J by 6 bases, 7 bases remained unmatched. The CDR3 loop spans 14 amino acids. The CDR3 DNA reads as TGCAGCGTAGATAATAGCGGGAGGGGCAATGAGCAGTTCTTC. Its protein product is CSVDNSGRGNEQFF.

The chain uses TRBV7-9 and TRBJ1-2; D call uncertain. The CDR3 totals 14 residues. Trimming removed 0 bases at V and 2 bases at J, with 7 bases between. Looked up from germline, CDR1 is SEHNR and CDR2 is FQNEAQ (reference sequence). This CDR3 reads CASSLAARNYGYTF. The CDR3 DNA follows: TGTGCCAGCAGCTTAGCCGCCAGAAACTATGGCTACACCTTC.

This clone was observed once. The rearrangement links TRBV28 to TRBJ2-7; D unresolved. The CDR3 extends over 14 amino acids. Trimming removed 7 bases from V and 1 base from J, with 14 bases in between. Germline assignment: CDR1 MDHEN and CDR2 SYDVKM. The CDR3, as DNA: TGTGCCAGCACTGCGACTCCGCCATCCTACGAGCAGTACTTC. It codes for CASTATPPSYEQYF. The full variable domain, with the rest looked up from reference TRBV28 and TRBJ2-7, is DVKVTQSSRYLVKRTGEKVFLECVQDMDHENMFWYRQDPGLGLRLIYFSYDVKMKEKGDIPEGYSVSREKKERFSLILESASTNQTSMYLCASTATPPSYEQYFGPGTRLTVT.

V is TRBV29-1 and J is TRBJ2-5; the D gene is possibly TRBD2 (5 bases). This CDR3 comprises 15 residues. Trimming removed 4 bases at V and 2 bases at J, with 17 bases between. The V gene's germline CDR1 is SQVTM and CDR2 ANQGSEA. The CDR3 here is CSVGPGRSRQETQYF. The CDR3 DNA follows: TGCAGCGTTGGGCCGGGAAGGTCCCGACAAGAGACCCAGTACTTC.

This clone was seen just once. V and J are TRBV7-3 and TRBJ2-1; D may be TRBD2 (5 bases). Germline values: CDR1 SGHTA, CDR2 FQGTGA. V lost 6 bases and J 1 base, leaving 19 bases between the germline ends. The CDR3 sequence is 17 residues long. For the CDR3, the DNA is TGTGCCAGCAGTTCCCGGACTCCCTTGGGATCCTACAATGAGCAGTTCTTC. Amino acids: CASSSRTPLGSYNEQFF. Using reference TRBV7-3 and TRBJ2-1 for the parts outside the CDR3, the full variable domain is GAGVSQTPSNKVTEKGKYVELRCDPISGHTALYWYRQSLGQGPEFLIYFQGTGAADDSGLPNDRFFAVRPEGSVSTLKIQRTERGDSAVYLCASSSRTPLGSYNEQFFGPGTRLTVL.

The table lists this clone with a count of one. The V gene is TRBV6-5, the J gene TRBJ2-2, with 7 positions matching TRBD1. Per germline, CDR1 MNHEY and CDR2 SVGAGI. The length of the CDR3 is 16 residues. After removal of 4 bases from V and 7 bases from J, the junction contained 12 bases not matched to a gene. Here the CDR3 reads CASSLEDRRTIGELFF. In nucleotides, the CDR3 is TGTGCCAGCAGTTTGGAGGACAGGCGGACGATCGGGGAGCTGTTTTTT.

V is TRBV7-3 and J is TRBJ2-5, with D possibly matching TRBD2 (6 bases). CDR3 size: 13 residues. V lost 2 bases, J lost 5 bases, and 9 bases lay in between. In germline, CDR1 is SGHTA, CDR2 FQGTGA. The CDR3 spells CASSLGGMETQYF. For the CDR3, the DNA is TGTGCCAGCAGCTTAGGGGGGATGGAGACCCAGTACTTC.

This chain connects TRBV27 to TRBJ1-4, with 8 bases matching TRBD1. V lost 1 base to trimming and J lost 0 bases; unmatched junction nucleotides: 4. CDR3 length: 17 amino acids. The germline gives CDR1 MNHEY, CDR2 SMNVEV (reference sequence). This chain's CDR3 is CASSLFYRGATNEKLFF. The CDR3 DNA is TGTGCCAGCAGTTTATTCTACAGGGGGGCAACTAATGAAAAACTGTTTTTT. The full variable domain, rest sourced from reference TRBV27 and TRBJ1-4, is EAQVTQNPRYLITVTGKKLTVTCSQNMNHEYMSWYRQDPGLGLRQIYYSMNVEVTDKGDVPEGYKVSRKEKRNFPLILESPSPNQTSLYFCASSLFYRGATNEKLFFGSGTQLSVL.

The chain combines TRBV5-1 with TRBJ1-1; 9 bases agree with TRBD1. This CDR3 is 22 amino acids long. CDR1 is SGHRS, CDR2 YFSETQ, per germline. Trimming took 3 bases from V and 1 from J; bases not matched to a gene: 25. The CDR3 DNA reads as TGCGCCAGCAGCTCAATAAACAACGGGACAGGGTGGCCCCTTAAGGGGAACACTGAAGCTTTCTTT. Translated, it gives CASSSINNGTGWPLKGNTEAFF.

This chain uses TRBV5-4 with TRBJ1-3; tentative D call: TRBD1 (5 bases). The CDR3 contains 14 residues. The V end lost 0 bases, the J end lost 2 bases, and 6 bases lay between the germline ends. Germline-derived CDR1 and CDR2 are SGHNT and YYREEE (reference sequence). CDR3 loop: CASSLAGTGNTIYF. CDR3 nucleotide sequence: TGTGCCAGCAGCTTGGCAGGGACTGGAAACACCATATATTTT.

The chain has TRBV9 and TRBJ1-2, with D possibly being TRBD1 (5 bases). This CDR3 spans 14 amino acids. Trimming took off 3 bases at V and 2 bases at J, with 11 bases between the two ends. Germline CDR1 and CDR2: SGDLS and YYNGEE. This CDR3 is CASSEQDLNYGYTF. The CDR3 DNA reads as TGTGCCAGCAGCGAACAGGATTTAAACTATGGCTACACCTTC.

The chain uses TRBV7-6 and TRBJ2-7; D not certain. V lost 5 bases and J lost 3, with 11 bases in between. CDR1 is SGHVS, CDR2 FNYEAQ, per germline. The CDR3 covers 13 residues. The CDR3 reads CASSLSRYYEQYF. CDR3 nucleotides: TGTGCCAGCAGCCTTTCACGCTACTACGAGCAGTACTTC.

This clone was seen just once. The chain is built from TRBV5-1 and TRBJ2-7; 7 bases line up with TRBD2. The CDR3 loop spans 23 amino acids. Germline CDR1 and CDR2: SGHRS and YFSETQ. Trimming at V came to 0 bases and at J to 3 bases, leaving 30 bases not matched to a gene. The CDR3 sequence: CASSLAPSQIAGVSVGGNYEQYF. CDR3 coding DNA: TGCGCCAGCAGCTTGGCCCCGTCCCAAATCGCGGGAGTTTCTGTCGGGGGGAACTACGAGCAGTACTTC.

The V gene is TRBV29-1, the J gene TRBJ2-7; TRBD2 matches at 9 bases. The length of the CDR3 is 15 residues. Germline loops: CDR1 SQVTM, CDR2 ANQGSEA. With 5 bases clipped from V and 4 bases from J, the junction kept 12 bases outside the gene matches. The CDR3 bases are TGCAGCGTTACACCGGGGAGCGGGAGGTCATACGAGCAGTACTTC. This sequence encodes CSVTPGSGRSYEQYF.

The genes are TRBV7-9 and TRBJ1-2; TRBD1 matches at 7 bases. V was clipped by 5 bases and J by 8 bases; unmatched bases: 11. CDR1 and CDR2 from the germline V gene are SEHNR and FQNEAQ (reference sequence). The CDR3 length is 14 residues. The CDR3 DNA reads as TGTGCCAGCAGCCGGCTACGGACAGGCGACGGCTACACCTTC. It codes for CASSRLRTGDGYTF.

The V and J genes are TRBV30 and TRBJ2-7; D possibly corresponds to TRBD1 (5 bases). The germline V gene has CDR1 GTSNPN and CDR2 SVGIG (reference sequence). The CDR3 sequence is 13 residues long. The V end was cut by 4 bases, the J end by 2 bases, with 12 bases between. The CDR3 spells CAWTGQSTYEQYF. CDR3 bases: TGTGCCTGGACAGGGCAGTCTACCTACGAGCAGTACTTC.

The chain uses TRBV6-5 and TRBJ2-5; the D gene is possibly TRBD1 (5 bases). Germline V lookup: CDR1 MNHEY, CDR2 SVGAGI. The CDR3 length is 16 residues. V shed 0 bases and J shed 2 bases, with 13 bases lying between them. CDR3 region: CASSYSMGQLQETQYF. The CDR3 DNA follows: TGTGCCAGCAGTTACTCGATGGGGCAGCTTCAAGAGACCCAGTACTTC.

V gene TRBV9 combines with J gene TRBJ1-1; D may be TRBD1 (5 bases). CDR1 and CDR2 from the germline V gene are SGDLS and YYNGEE. V shed 3 bases and J shed 1 base, with 13 bases lying between them. The CDR3 loop spans 15 amino acids. The CDR3 region is CASSDKGEGNTEAFF. CDR3 in DNA: TGTGCCAGCAGCGACAAAGGGGAGGGGAACACTGAAGCTTTCTTT.

The rearrangement joins TRBV7-9 to TRBJ1-5; 7 nucleotides line up with TRBD1. V gave up 5 bases and J gave up 0 bases; unmatched junction bases: 7. Germline V gives CDR1 SEHNR, CDR2 FQNEAQ (reference sequence). This CDR3 has 16 residues. CDR3 residues: CASSLGQEYSNQPQHF. Here the CDR3 DNA reads TGTGCCAGCAGCCTAGGACAGGAGTATAGCAATCAGCCCCAGCATTTT.

This clone was detected a few times. The gene calls are TRBV18 and TRBJ2-7; 7 bases are a match to TRBD2. CDR3 length: 11 residues. The V and J ends lost 3 bases and 7 bases, in that order; junction bases with no gene match: 0. Germline loops: CDR1 KGHSH, CDR2 LQKENI. DNA for the CDR3: TGTGCCAGCTCACCGGGAGGGGAGCAGTACTTC. The encoded protein is CASSPGGEQYF.

The genes are TRBV25-1 and TRBJ2-7, with D tentatively TRBD1 (7 bases). CDR3 size: 15 residues. Trimming took off 5 bases at V and 3 bases at J, with 17 bases between the two ends. Germline V lookup: CDR1 MGHDK, CDR2 SYGVNS. This CDR3 is CASSWGDRSNYEQYF. CDR3 DNA sequence: TGTGCCAGCAGTTGGGGGGACAGATCCAACTACGAGCAGTACTTC.

The chain carries TRBV6-1 and TRBJ2-1, with 9 bases fitting TRBD2. The J segment lost 3 bases and the V segment lost 0 bases, leaving 0 bases of the junction unmatched. The CDR3 is 15 residues long. Germline CDR1 is MNHNS and CDR2 is SASEGT. In DNA, the CDR3 is TGTGCCAGCAGTGAAGCTAGCGGGAGCTACAATGAGCAGTTCTTC. This gives the protein CASSEASGSYNEQFF.

V and J are TRBV29-1 and TRBJ2-3; 9 nucleotides align to TRBD2. The CDR3 totals 13 residues. Looked up from germline, CDR1 is SQVTM and CDR2 is ANQGSEA. This CDR3 reads CSRAGAGGDTQYF. CDR3 in DNA: TGCAGTCGCGCTGGAGCGGGAGGAGATACGCAGTATTTT.